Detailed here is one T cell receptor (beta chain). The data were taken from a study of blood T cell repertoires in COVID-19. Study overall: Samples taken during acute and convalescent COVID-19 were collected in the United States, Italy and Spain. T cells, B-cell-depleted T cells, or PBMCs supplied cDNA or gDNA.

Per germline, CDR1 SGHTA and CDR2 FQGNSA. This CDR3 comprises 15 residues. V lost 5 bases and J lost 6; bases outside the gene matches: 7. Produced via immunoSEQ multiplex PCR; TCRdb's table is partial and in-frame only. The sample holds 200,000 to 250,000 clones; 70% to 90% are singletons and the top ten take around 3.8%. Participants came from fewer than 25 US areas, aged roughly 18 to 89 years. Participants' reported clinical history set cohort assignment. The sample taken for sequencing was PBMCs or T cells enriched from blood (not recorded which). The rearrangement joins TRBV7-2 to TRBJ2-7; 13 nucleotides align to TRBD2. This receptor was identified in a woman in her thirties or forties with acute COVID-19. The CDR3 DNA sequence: TGTGCCAGCAGCCCACTAGCGGGGGGGCCCTCCGAGCAGTACTTC. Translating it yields CASSPLAGGPSEQYF.